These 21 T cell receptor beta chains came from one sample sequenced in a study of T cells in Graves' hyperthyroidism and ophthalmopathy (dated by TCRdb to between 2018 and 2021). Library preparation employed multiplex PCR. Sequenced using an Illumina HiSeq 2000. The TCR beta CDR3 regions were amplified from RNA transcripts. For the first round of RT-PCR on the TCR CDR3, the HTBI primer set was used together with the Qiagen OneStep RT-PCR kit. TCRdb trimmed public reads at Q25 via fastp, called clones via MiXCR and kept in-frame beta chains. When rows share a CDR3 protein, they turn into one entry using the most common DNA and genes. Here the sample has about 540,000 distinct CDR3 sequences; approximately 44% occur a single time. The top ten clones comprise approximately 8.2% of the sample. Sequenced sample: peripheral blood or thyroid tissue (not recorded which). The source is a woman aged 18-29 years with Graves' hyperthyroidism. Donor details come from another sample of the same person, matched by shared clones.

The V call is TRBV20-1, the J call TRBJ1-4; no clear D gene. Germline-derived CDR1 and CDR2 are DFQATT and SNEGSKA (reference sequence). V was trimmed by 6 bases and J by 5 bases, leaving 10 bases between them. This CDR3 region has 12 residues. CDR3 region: CSARIGNEKLFF. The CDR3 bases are TGCAGTGCCAGGATCGGAAATGAAAAACTGTTTTTT.

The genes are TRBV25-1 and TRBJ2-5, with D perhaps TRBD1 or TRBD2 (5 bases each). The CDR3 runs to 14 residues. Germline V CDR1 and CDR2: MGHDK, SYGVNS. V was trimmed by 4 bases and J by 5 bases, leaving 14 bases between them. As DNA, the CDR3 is TGTGCCAGCAGTGGGGACGGTCCATGGGAGACCCAGTACTTC. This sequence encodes CASSGDGPWETQYF.

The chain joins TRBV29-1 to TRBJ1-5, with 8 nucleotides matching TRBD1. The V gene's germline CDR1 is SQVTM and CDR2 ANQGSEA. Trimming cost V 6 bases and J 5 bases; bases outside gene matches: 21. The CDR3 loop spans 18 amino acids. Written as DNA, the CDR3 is TGCAGCGTATCGAGGGGGGATACCCGGACAGGGTGTTATCAGCCCCAGCATTTT. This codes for CSVSRGDTRTGCYQPQHF.

CDR3 region: CASTQAIAGGRETQYF. In DNA, the CDR3 is TGTGCCAGCACCCAAGCAATAGCGGGAGGGAGAGAGACCCAGTACTTC. V gene TRBV11-2 combines with J gene TRBJ2-5; 11 bases line up with TRBD2. The CDR3 contains 16 residues. CDR1 and CDR2 (germline): SGHAT, FQNNGV. V gave up 7 bases and J gave up 4 bases; unmatched junction bases: 11.

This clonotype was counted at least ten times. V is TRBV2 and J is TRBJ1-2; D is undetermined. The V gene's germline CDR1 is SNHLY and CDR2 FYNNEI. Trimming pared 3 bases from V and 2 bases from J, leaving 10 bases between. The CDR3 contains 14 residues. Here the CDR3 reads CASSEMASNYGYTF. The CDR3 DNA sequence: TGTGCCAGCAGTGAGATGGCCTCGAACTATGGCTACACCTTC.

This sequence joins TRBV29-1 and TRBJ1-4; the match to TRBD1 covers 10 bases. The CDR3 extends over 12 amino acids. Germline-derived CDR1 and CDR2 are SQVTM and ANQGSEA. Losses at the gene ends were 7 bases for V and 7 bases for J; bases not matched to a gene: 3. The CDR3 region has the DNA TGCAGCGGTGGGGACAGGGGTGAAAAACTGTTTTTT. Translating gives CSGGDRGEKLFF.

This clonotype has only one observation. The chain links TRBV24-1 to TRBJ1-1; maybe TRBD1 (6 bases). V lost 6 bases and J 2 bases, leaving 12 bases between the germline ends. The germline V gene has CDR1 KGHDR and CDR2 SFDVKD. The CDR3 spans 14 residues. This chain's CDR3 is CATSRDNQNTEAFF. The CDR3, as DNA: TGTGCCACCAGTAGGGACAACCAAAACACTGAAGCTTTCTTT.

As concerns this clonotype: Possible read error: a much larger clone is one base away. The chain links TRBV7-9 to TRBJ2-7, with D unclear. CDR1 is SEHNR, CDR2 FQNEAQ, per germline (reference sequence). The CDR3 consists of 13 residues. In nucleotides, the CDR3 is TGTGCCGGCAGCCACGGAAGCACCTACGAGCAGTACTTC. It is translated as CAGSHGSTYEQYF.

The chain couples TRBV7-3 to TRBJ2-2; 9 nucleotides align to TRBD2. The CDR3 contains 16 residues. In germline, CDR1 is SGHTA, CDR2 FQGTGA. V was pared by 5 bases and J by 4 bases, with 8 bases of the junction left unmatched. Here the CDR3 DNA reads TGTGCCAGCAGCGCACCTTCTAGCGGGGTCACCGGGGAGCTGTTTTTT. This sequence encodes CASSAPSSGVTGELFF.

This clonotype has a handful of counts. CDR3 nucleotides: TGTGCCAGCAGCTGGGGACAATACTCCTACGAGCAGTACTTC. It codes for CASSWGQYSYEQYF. The rearrangement uses TRBV7-9 and TRBJ2-7; weak D call: TRBD1 (6 bases). CDR3 length equals 14 residues. CDR1 is SEHNR, CDR2 FQNEAQ, per germline (reference sequence). The germline V and J ends were trimmed by 4 bases and 0 bases, with 10 bases remaining between them. Based on the CDR3 plus reference TRBV7-9 and TRBJ2-7, the full variable domain is DTGVSQNPRHKITKRGQNVTFRCDPISEHNRLYWYRQTLGQGPEFLTYFQNEAQLEKSRLLSDRFSAERPKGSFSTLEIQRTEQGDSAMYLCASSWGQYSYEQYFGPGTRLTVT.

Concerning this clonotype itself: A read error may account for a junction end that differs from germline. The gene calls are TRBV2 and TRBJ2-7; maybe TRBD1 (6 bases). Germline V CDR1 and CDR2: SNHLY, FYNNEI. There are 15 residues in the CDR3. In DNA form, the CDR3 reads TGTGCAACGTCCCGGGACACGGTAGAGGTTTCTGAGCAGAACTTC. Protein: CATSRDTVEVSEQNF.

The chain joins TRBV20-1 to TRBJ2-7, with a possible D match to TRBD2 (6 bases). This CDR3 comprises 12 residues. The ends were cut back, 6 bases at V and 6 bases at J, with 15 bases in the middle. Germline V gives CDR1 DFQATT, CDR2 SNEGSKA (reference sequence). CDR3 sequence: CSAESGVSEQYF. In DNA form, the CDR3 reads TGCAGTGCAGAGTCGGGAGTTTCCGAGCAGTACTTC.

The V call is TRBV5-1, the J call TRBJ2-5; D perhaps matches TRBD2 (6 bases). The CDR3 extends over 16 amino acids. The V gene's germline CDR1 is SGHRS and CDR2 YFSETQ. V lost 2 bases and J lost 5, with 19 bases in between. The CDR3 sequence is CASSFGSGTGGETQYF. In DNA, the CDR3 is TGCGCCAGCAGCTTCGGTAGCGGTACCGGCGGGGAGACCCAGTACTTC.

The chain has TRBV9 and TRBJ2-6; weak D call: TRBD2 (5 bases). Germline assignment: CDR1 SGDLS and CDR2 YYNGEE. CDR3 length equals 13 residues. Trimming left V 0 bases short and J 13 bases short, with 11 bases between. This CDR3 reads CASSVGEGGVLTF. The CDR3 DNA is TGTGCCAGCAGCGTAGGAGAGGGTGGGGTCCTGACTTTC.

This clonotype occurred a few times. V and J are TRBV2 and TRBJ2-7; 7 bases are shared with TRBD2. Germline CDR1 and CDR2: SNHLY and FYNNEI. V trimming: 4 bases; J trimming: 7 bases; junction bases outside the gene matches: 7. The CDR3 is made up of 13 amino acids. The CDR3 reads CASSVQRDGEQYF. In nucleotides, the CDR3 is TGTGCCAGCAGTGTACAGCGGGATGGGGAGCAGTACTTC.

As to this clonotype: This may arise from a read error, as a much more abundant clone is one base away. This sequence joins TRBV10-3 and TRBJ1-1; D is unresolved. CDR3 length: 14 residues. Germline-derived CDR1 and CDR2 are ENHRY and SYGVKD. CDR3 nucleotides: TGTGCCAACAGTGAGTCGAACAGAGCCACTGAAGCTTTCTTT. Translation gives CANSESNRATEAFF.

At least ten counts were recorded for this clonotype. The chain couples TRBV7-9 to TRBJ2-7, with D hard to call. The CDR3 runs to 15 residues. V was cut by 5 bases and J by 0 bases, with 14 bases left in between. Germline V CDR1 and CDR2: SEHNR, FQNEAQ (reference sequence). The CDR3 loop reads CASSPSGYTSYEQYF. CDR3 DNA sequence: TGTGCCAGCAGCCCCTCTGGCTACACCTCCTACGAGCAGTACTTC.

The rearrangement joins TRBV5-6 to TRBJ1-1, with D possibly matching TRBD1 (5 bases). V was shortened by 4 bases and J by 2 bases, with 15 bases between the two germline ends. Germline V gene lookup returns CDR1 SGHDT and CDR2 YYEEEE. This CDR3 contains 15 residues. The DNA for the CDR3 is TGTGCCAGCAGCCCTCCCTGGGGGGACAACACTGAAGCTTTCTTT. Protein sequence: CASSPPWGDNTEAFF.

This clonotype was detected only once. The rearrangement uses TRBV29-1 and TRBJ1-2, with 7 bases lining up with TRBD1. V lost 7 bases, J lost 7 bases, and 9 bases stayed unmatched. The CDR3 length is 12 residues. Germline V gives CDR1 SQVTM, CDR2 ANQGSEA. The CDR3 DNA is TGCAGCGCAGCCGGGACAGCTAGTGGCTACACCTTC. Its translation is CSAAGTASGYTF.

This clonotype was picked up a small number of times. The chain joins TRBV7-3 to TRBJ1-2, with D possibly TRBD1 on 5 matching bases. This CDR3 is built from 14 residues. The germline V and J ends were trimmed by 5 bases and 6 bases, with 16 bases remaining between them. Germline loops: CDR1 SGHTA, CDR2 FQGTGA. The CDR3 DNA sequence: TGTGCCAGCAGCCCATCGGGACGACGGAATGGCTACACCTTC. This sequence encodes CASSPSGRRNGYTF.

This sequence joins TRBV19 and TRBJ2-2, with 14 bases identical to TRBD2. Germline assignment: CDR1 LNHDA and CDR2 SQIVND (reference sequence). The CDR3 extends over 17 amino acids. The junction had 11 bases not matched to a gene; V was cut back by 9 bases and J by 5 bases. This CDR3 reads CASRPGTSGGGTGELFF. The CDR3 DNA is TGTGCCAGCAGGCCCGGGACTAGCGGGGGCGGGACCGGGGAGCTGTTTTTT. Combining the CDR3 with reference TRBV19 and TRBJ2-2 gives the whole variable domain DGGITQSPKYLFRKEGQNVTLSCEQNLNHDAMYWYRQDPGQGLRLIYYSQIVNDFQKGDIAEGYSVSREKKESFPLTVTSAQKNPTAFYLCASRPGTSGGGTGELFFGEGSRLTVL.